This TCR beta chain was obtained from a study of T cell repertoires in cytomegalovirus infection. TCRdb redid the calling of the reads with MiXCR, one entry per CDR3 protein. The data show roughly 600,000 distinct CDR3 sequences, less than 25% seen once. The CDR3 runs 14 residues. CDR1 and CDR2 (germline): MNHNS, SASEGT. V was trimmed by 4 bases and J by 3 bases, leaving 10 bases between them. The genes are TRBV6-1 and TRBJ2-1, with D hard to call. The clonotype comes from a human donor in good health (CMV status not recorded). Some clones in this sample may be carry-over from other donors' samples. Sequenced input: CD8+ T cells from PBMCs. In nucleotides, the CDR3 is TGTGCCAGCAGTGTCGGTTGGGACTACAATGAGCAGTTCTTC. It specifies CASSVGWDYNEQFF.